This T cell receptor (beta chain) was retrieved from a study of blood T cell repertoires in COVID-19. The wider study: Sites across the United States, Italy and Spain contributed samples from acute and convalescent COVID-19.

Methods used by the authors: Estimation of nucleated cell counts was performed using reference gene primer amplification. Using immunoSEQ multiplex PCR, the repertoire was profiled, and TCRdb retains in-frame clones only, with some absent. V and J calls and clone size are those listed in that table; D and trimming were worked out from the DNA. The sample records nearly 200,000 clones, approximately 80% being singletons. In Seattle, patients joined the study during active infection and were tracked longitudinally. This CDR3 spans 15 amino acids. V gave up 3 bases and J gave up 4 bases; unmatched junction bases: 4. The germline V gene encodes CDR1 KGHSH and CDR2 LQKENI.

Specimen: peripheral blood. This TCR came from a man in his fifties or sixties with COVID-19, enrolled during active disease. The chain uses TRBV18 and TRBJ2-2; 8 bases fit TRBD1. Here the CDR3 reads CASSPVTGGTGELFF. As DNA, the CDR3 is TGTGCCAGCTCACCCGTAACAGGGGGCACCGGGGAGCTGTTTTTT.